The next 12 T cell receptor beta chains were all read from a single sample in a study of T cells in Graves' hyperthyroidism and ophthalmopathy. Template material for amplifying TCR beta CDR3 regions consisted of RNA transcripts. During a first-round RT-PCR of the TCR CDR3, the HTBI primer set was used. TCRdb re-analysed the multiplex PCR reads in MiXCR, keeping a single row per CDR3 protein. The data hold about 560,000 distinct CDR3 sequences, with over 15% observed a single time. Sequenced: blood. These TCRs come from a woman aged 18-29 years with Graves' hyperthyroidism.

The table lists this clonotype with a count of one. This sequence joins TRBV5-6 and TRBJ2-3, with 9 positions matching TRBD2. Looked up from germline, CDR1 is SGHDT and CDR2 is YYEEEE. CDR3 length equals 19 residues. V shed 7 bases and J 5 bases; nucleotides not matched to a gene: 23. CDR3 loop: CASGSPPSLAGNSGDTQYF. In DNA form, the CDR3 reads TGTGCCAGCGGTTCTCCTCCCTCTCTAGCGGGGAATTCAGGAGATACGCAGTATTTT.

There are many counts of this clonotype. The V call is TRBV27, the J call TRBJ2-1; D is tentatively TRBD1 or TRBD2 (5 bases each). The V gene's germline CDR1 is MNHEY and CDR2 SMNVEV (reference sequence). The CDR3 is 16 amino acids. Trimming pared 5 bases from V and 5 bases from J, leaving 19 bases between. This CDR3 reads CASSPQPGRNNNEQFF. The DNA for the CDR3 is TGTGCCAGCAGTCCCCAACCGGGACGAAATAACAATGAGCAGTTCTTC.

There are a few counts of this clonotype. This chain links TRBV7-8 with TRBJ1-2; D call uncertain. From germline, CDR1 is SGHVS and CDR2 FQNEAQ. V shed 2 bases and J shed 8 bases, with 15 bases lying between them. The CDR3 contains 14 residues. CDR3 coding DNA: TGTGCCAGCAGCTTACGGTGGTCCGCGGAGGGCTACACCTTC. It translates to CASSLRWSAEGYTF.

The rearrangement uses TRBV15 and TRBJ2-7; a possible D gene is TRBD1 (6 bases). Trimming left V 8 bases short and J 0 bases short, with 11 bases between. The CDR3 contains 13 residues. The germline V gene encodes CDR1 LNHNV and CDR2 YYDKDF (reference sequence). CDR3 sequence (DNA): TGTGCCACCGGACAGCTATACTCCTACGAGCAGTACTTC. Translation: CATGQLYSYEQYF. Full variable domain (outside the CDR3, taken from reference TRBV15 and TRBJ2-7): DAMVIQNPRYQVTQFGKPVTLSCSQTLNHNVMYWYQQKSSQAPKLLFHYYDKDFNNEADTPDNFQSRRPNTSFCFLDIRSPGLGDTAMYLCATGQLYSYEQYFGPGTRLTVT.

V is TRBV3-1 and J is TRBJ2-5; 10 nucleotides agree with TRBD2. The CDR3 sequence is 16 residues long. V shed 4 bases, J shed 2 bases, and the junction held 7 bases outside the gene matches. The V gene's germline CDR1 is LGHDT and CDR2 YNNKEL (reference sequence). As DNA, the CDR3 is TGTGCCAGCAGCCCACAGTTAGCGGGGGGTCAAGAGACCCAGTACTTC. Translated, it gives CASSPQLAGGQETQYF.

This chain's CDR3 is CGCHWGGPQETQYF. Written as DNA, the CDR3 is TGTGGATGCCATTGGGGAGGGCCTCAAGAGACCCAGTACTTC. V is TRBV6-2 or TRBV6-3 and J is TRBJ2-5; 7 positions agree with TRBD2. From germline, CDR1 is MNHEY and CDR2 SVGEGT. The CDR3 contains 14 residues.

This chain's CDR3 is CSASPLAGGTETQYF. Here the CDR3 DNA reads TGCAGTGCTTCCCCTTTAGCGGGGGGTACAGAGACCCAGTACTTC. The chain couples TRBV20-1 to TRBJ2-5; 10 nucleotides align to TRBD2. The V and J ends lost 5 bases and 4 bases, in that order; junction bases with no gene match: 10. Germline CDR1 is DFQATT and CDR2 is SNEGSKA (reference sequence). This CDR3 comprises 15 residues.

This clonotype was seen repeatedly, ten times or more. The V and J genes are TRBV2 and TRBJ2-3; tentative D call: TRBD1 (6 bases). CDR3 length: 14 residues. The germline V and J ends were trimmed by 10 bases and 2 bases, with 16 bases remaining between them. Germline V CDR1 and CDR2: SNHLY, FYNNEI. The CDR3 here is CATTNGQFTDTQYF. Written as DNA, the CDR3 is TGTGCCACCACGAACGGACAGTTCACAGATACGCAGTATTTT.

The chain uses TRBV2 and TRBJ2-1, with D possibly called TRBD1 or TRBD2 (5 bases each). The CDR3 is 15 amino acids. Germline V gene data show CDR1 as SNHLY and CDR2 as FYNNEI. Trimming shortened V by 6 bases and J by 0 bases, and 12 bases separated the two germline ends. CDR3: CASRRGGSSYNEQFF. CDR3 nucleotides: TGTGCCAGCAGGAGGGGCGGCAGCTCCTACAATGAGCAGTTCTTC. Supplemented by reference TRBV2 and TRBJ2-1, the full variable domain reads EPEVTQTPSHQVTQMGQEVILRCVPISNHLYFYWYRQILGQKVEFLVSFYNNEISEKSEIFDDQFSVERPDGSNFTLKIRSTKLEDSAMYFCASRRGGSSYNEQFFGPGTRLTVL.

This clonotype was found a few times. V and J are TRBV29-1 and TRBJ1-2; the match to TRBD1 covers 8 bases. CDR1 and CDR2 from the germline V gene are SQVTM and ANQGSEA. Losses at the gene ends were 3 bases for V and 2 bases for J; bases not matched to a gene: 17. CDR3 length: 18 amino acids. The CDR3, as DNA: TGCAGCGTTGATAGATTTGGGGTTTCGGACAGGGAGAACTATGGCTACACCTTC. This encodes CSVDRFGVSDRENYGYTF.

The chain carries TRBV7-6 and TRBJ2-7, with 8 nucleotides matching TRBD2. The trim removed 5 bases at V and 5 bases at J, leaving 14 bases unmatched. Germline CDR1 and CDR2: SGHVS and FNYEAQ. This CDR3 contains 16 residues. CDR3 nucleotides: TGTGCCAGCAGCAGATCTAGCGGGTGGATTCCCCACGAGCAGTACTTC. Protein: CASSRSSGWIPHEQYF.

This chain uses TRBV19 with TRBJ2-4, with 16 bases identical to TRBD2. Trimming cost V 6 bases and J 7 bases; bases outside gene matches: 9. The CDR3 totals 17 residues. Germline lookup yields CDR1 LNHDA and CDR2 SQIVND (reference sequence). The CDR3 DNA sequence: TGTGCCAGTAGCGGGACTAGCGGGAGGGCCCTCGGGAACATTCAGTACTTC. Its translation is CASSGTSGRALGNIQYF.